This T cell receptor (beta chain) emerged from a study of cytomegalovirus exposure and HLA in healthy donors. Study-level results: Sequencing likely produced, as an artifact, a cluster of highly shared sequence variants.

A remark on this clone: Its matching antigen is unknown.

The PCR contained 60 Vbeta and 13 Jbeta primers. Assay used: immunoSEQ multiplex PCR; TCRdb lists only in-frame clones, some missing. Here the sample spans around 130,000 clones, roughly 80% being singletons. Sequencing was performed on PBMCs. The sequence came from a man under 40 in good health and CMV-seronegative.

For the CDR3, the DNA is TGCAGCGTTTCCGAGGCCCCAGGGGACGAGCAGTACTTC. This gives the protein CSVSEAPGDEQYF. This chain connects TRBV29-1 to TRBJ2-7; D perhaps matches TRBD1 (6 bases). The CDR3 consists of 13 residues. Germline lookup yields CDR1 SQVTM and CDR2 ANQGSEA. V lost 5 bases and J 5 bases, leaving 16 bases between the germline ends.